One sample yielded the 23 T cell receptor beta chains listed below, sequenced in a study of cytomegalovirus exposure and HLA in healthy donors. The study ran its PCR with 60 Vbeta and 13 Jbeta primers. Measured with immunoSEQ multiplex PCR; TCRdb has only the in-frame clones, and not every one. The sample lists fewer than 200,000 clones, around 85% occurring once. The sequencing sample was made of PBMCs. These receptors all stem from a human donor in good health.

The genes are TRBV7-9 and TRBJ2-5; weak D call: TRBD1 (6 bases). The CDR3 has 13 amino acids. Deletions cut 5 bases from V and 3 bases from J, with 10 bases between. Per germline, CDR1 SEHNR and CDR2 FQNEAQ (reference sequence). The CDR3 DNA sequence: TGTGCCAGCAGCCCCAGACAGGAAGAGACCCAGTACTTC. Translating it yields CASSPRQEETQYF.

This sequence joins TRBV7-8 and TRBJ2-1, with 10 bases fitting TRBD1. CDR1 is SGHVS and CDR2 is FQNEAQ in the germline V gene. There are 18 residues in the CDR3. V lost 4 bases, J lost 3 bases, and 12 bases stayed unmatched. Here the CDR3 reads CASSSDRGSPLNYNEQFF. The CDR3 nucleotides are TGTGCCAGCAGCTCGGACAGGGGGTCCCCCTTGAACTACAATGAGCAGTTCTTC.

V is TRBV19 and J is TRBJ1-1, with 9 bases lining up with TRBD1. The CDR3 spans 15 residues. The germline gives CDR1 LNHDA, CDR2 SQIVND (reference sequence). V lost 5 bases, J lost 6 bases, and 10 bases stayed unmatched. Written as DNA, the CDR3 is TGTGCCAGTAGTTCTAGTACGGGACAGGGTCCTGAAGCTTTCTTT. Encoded protein: CASSSSTGQGPEAFF.

This clone was seen once. The V and J genes are TRBV19 and TRBJ2-7; 10 bases agree with TRBD1. The CDR3 totals 17 residues. The germline gives CDR1 LNHDA, CDR2 SQIVND (reference sequence). The V and J ends lost 8 bases and 2 bases, in that order; junction bases with no gene match: 15. The CDR3 reads CASATGSGQGLPYEQYF. The CDR3 DNA reads as TGTGCCAGTGCCACCGGGTCGGGACAGGGGTTACCCTACGAGCAGTACTTC.

The CDR3 here is CSAGTGQNYGYTF. Written as DNA, the CDR3 is TGCAGCGCAGGGACAGGGCAAAACTATGGCTACACCTTC. J is TRBJ1-2 and V is TRBV29-1; 9 bases are a match to TRBD1. Germline V gene data show CDR1 as SQVTM and CDR2 as ANQGSEA. CDR3 size: 13 residues. J lost 2 bases, V lost 7 bases, and 5 bases had no gene match. Together with reference TRBV29-1 and TRBJ1-2, the CDR3 gives the full variable domain: SAVISQKPSRDICQRGTSLTIQCQVDSQVTMMFWYRQQPGQSLTLIATANQGSEATYESGFVIDKFPISRPNLTFSTLTVSNMSPEDSSIYLCSAGTGQNYGYTFGSGTRLTVV.

The rearrangement joins TRBV18 to TRBJ1-1; unclear D gene. The V end was cut by 6 bases, the J end by 3 bases, with 14 bases between. Germline V lookup: CDR1 KGHSH, CDR2 LQKENI. CDR3 length: 14 amino acids. CDR3 DNA sequence: TGTGCCAGCTCTCTCGGGAGTCGGGACACTGAAGCTTTCTTT. Translation: CASSLGSRDTEAFF.

V is TRBV7-8 and J is TRBJ2-2, with 7 nucleotides matching TRBD1. Looked up from germline, CDR1 is SGHVS and CDR2 is FQNEAQ. V lost 2 bases, J lost 4 bases, and 7 bases stayed unmatched. The CDR3 length is 16 residues. In DNA form, the CDR3 reads TGTGCCAGCAGCTTATTGTCACAGGGGTCCACCGGGGAGCTGTTTTTT. Its translation: CASSLLSQGSTGELFF.

V is TRBV19 and J is TRBJ1-2; TRBD1 aligns across 10 bases. The junction had 3 bases not matched to a gene; V was cut back by 1 base and J by 7 bases. From germline, CDR1 is LNHDA and CDR2 SQIVND (reference sequence). The CDR3 has 14 residues. The CDR3 bases are TGTGCCAGTAGTATAGGCGACAGGGGGCTTGGCTACACCTTC. This codes for CASSIGDRGLGYTF. Together with reference TRBV19 and TRBJ1-2, the CDR3 gives the full variable domain: DGGITQSPKYLFRKEGQNVTLSCEQNLNHDAMYWYRQDPGQGLRLIYYSQIVNDFQKGDIAEGYSVSREKKESFPLTVTSAQKNPTAFYLCASSIGDRGLGYTFGSGTRLTVV.

The rearrangement joins TRBV23-1 to TRBJ1-1, with D maybe TRBD1 (5 bases). TRBV23-1 is annotated as an ORF whose role is uncertain. Trimming removed 3 bases at V and 0 bases at J, with 11 bases between. The CDR3 totals 15 residues. CDR3 DNA: TGCGCCAGCAGTCACCCAGGGTGGATGAACACTGAAGCTTTCTTT. Its protein is CASSHPGWMNTEAFF.

This clone was observed a handful of times. The chain combines TRBV4-3 with TRBJ1-2; D uncertain. The CDR3 consists of 15 residues. V was clipped by 0 bases and J by 8 bases, with 16 bases between them. The germline V gene encodes CDR1 LGHNA and CDR2 YSLEER. CDR3 residues: CASSQDTKRVGGYTF. The CDR3 nucleotides are TGCGCCAGCAGCCAAGATACTAAGAGGGTTGGAGGCTACACCTTC.

The chain uses TRBV9 and TRBJ2-3; a possible D gene is TRBD2 (6 bases). With 2 bases removed from V and 4 bases from J, the gap between germline ends came to 17 bases. The CDR3 extends over 16 amino acids. The germline CDR1 and CDR2 sequences are SGDLS and YYNGEE. CDR3 sequence (DNA): TGTGCCAGCAGCGTCCCCAAGGCGGGGTTTTCAGATACGCAGTATTTT. This sequence encodes CASSVPKAGFSDTQYF.

The chain combines TRBV27 with TRBJ1-1; 9 positions agree with TRBD1. Germline V lookup: CDR1 MNHEY, CDR2 SMNVEV (reference sequence). The trim removed 5 bases at V and 0 bases at J, leaving 1 base unmatched. CDR3 length: 14 amino acids. CDR3: CASSGTGMNTEAFF. DNA of the CDR3: TGTGCCAGCAGTGGGACAGGGATGAACACTGAAGCTTTCTTT.

This chain's CDR3 is CASSTGTGGEETQYF. In DNA, the CDR3 is TGTGCCAGCAGTACCGGGACAGGGGGCGAGGAGACCCAGTACTTC. The chain recombines TRBV6-1 with TRBJ2-5, with 12 bases matching TRBD1. The germline V gene encodes CDR1 MNHNS and CDR2 SASEGT. Germline trimming cut 5 bases from V and 5 bases from J; bases unmatched to any gene: 6. The CDR3 runs 15 residues.

This sequence joins TRBV4-3 and TRBJ2-7; 8 nucleotides match TRBD2. This CDR3 has 16 amino acids. The germline V gene has CDR1 LGHNA and CDR2 YSLEER. V gave up 0 bases and J gave up 2 bases; unmatched junction bases: 6. For the CDR3, the DNA is TGCGCCAGCAGCCAAGAGGTGGGACTAGGGACCTACGAGCAGTACTTC. As protein: CASSQEVGLGTYEQYF.

The rearrangement uses TRBV9 and TRBJ2-3; D perhaps matches TRBD2 (5 bases). Germline V gene sequence: CDR1 SGDLS, CDR2 YYNGEE. This CDR3 region has 15 residues. V shed 4 bases and J shed 1 base, with 13 bases lying between them. The CDR3 nucleotides read TGTGCCAGCAGCCCTGATGCGGGCCGCACAGATACGCAGTATTTT. Translated: CASSPDAGRTDTQYF.

The chain couples TRBV7-2 to TRBJ2-7; 9 positions agree with TRBD2. CDR1 and CDR2 from the germline V gene are SGHTA and FQGNSA. CDR3 size: 15 residues. V gave up 3 bases and J gave up 3 bases; unmatched junction bases: 6. CDR3 DNA: TGTGCCAGCAGCTTCCAATCTAGCGGGGACTACGAGCAGTACTTC. It specifies CASSFQSSGDYEQYF. Variable domain in full (rest from reference TRBV7-2 and TRBJ2-7): GAGVSQSPSNKVTEKGKDVELRCDPISGHTALYWYRQSLGQGLEFLIYFQGNSAPDKSGLPSDRFSAERTGGSVSTLTIQRTQQEDSAVYLCASSFQSSGDYEQYFGPGTRLTVT.

This chain connects TRBV7-8 to TRBJ2-7, with 7 bases matching TRBD1. The V segment lost 5 bases and the J segment 4 bases; nucleotides outside the gene matches: 8. CDR1 is SGHVS, CDR2 FQNEAQ, per germline. The CDR3 totals 14 residues. Here the CDR3 reads CASSLGQVGYEQYF. The CDR3 bases are TGTGCCAGCAGCCTCGGACAGGTCGGGTACGAGCAGTACTTC.

This rearrangement joins TRBV5-4 to TRBJ2-2, with 7 nucleotides matching TRBD1. J was trimmed by 3 bases and V by 5 bases; bases with no gene match: 4. This CDR3 is 14 amino acids long. The germline V gene encodes CDR1 SGHNT and CDR2 YYREEE (reference sequence). CDR3 DNA: TGTGCCAGCAGTTGGACAGGAGACACCGGGGAGCTGTTTTTT. Protein: CASSWTGDTGELFF.

The chain joins TRBV4-2 to TRBJ2-1, with TRBD2 matching over 12 bases. With V trimmed by 0 bases and J by 2 bases, 11 bases remained unmatched. Germline CDR1 and CDR2: LGHNA and YNFKEQ. The CDR3 length is 20 residues. The CDR3: CASSQDSLAGGLVPYNEQFF. In nucleotides, the CDR3 is TGTGCCAGCAGCCAAGATAGCCTAGCGGGGGGGTTAGTCCCCTACAATGAGCAGTTCTTC.

The CDR3 region has the DNA TGTGCCAGCAGCCCACCCAGGACAGTGAACACTGAAGCTTTCTTT. Translating it yields CASSPPRTVNTEAFF. The chain joins TRBV9 to TRBJ1-1; maybe TRBD1 (6 bases). The germline V gene encodes CDR1 SGDLS and CDR2 YYNGEE. The CDR3 loop spans 15 amino acids. The ends were cut back, 4 bases at V and 0 bases at J, with 13 bases in the middle.

The rearrangement uses TRBV7-2 and TRBJ1-5, with TRBD1 matching over 10 bases. The CDR3 loop spans 15 amino acids. J gave up 4 bases and V 5 bases, and 5 bases lay outside the gene matches. The germline V gene encodes CDR1 SGHTA and CDR2 FQGNSA. CDR3 sequence reads: CASSPGTGVNQPQHF. In DNA form, the CDR3 reads TGTGCCAGCAGCCCAGGGACAGGGGTTAATCAGCCCCAGCATTTT.

The genes are TRBV4-1 and TRBJ2-2; tentative D call: TRBD2 (6 bases). The CDR3 runs 17 residues. Germline lookup yields CDR1 MGHRA and CDR2 YSYEKL. The V end lost 0 bases, the J end lost 3 bases, and 14 bases lay between the germline ends. CDR3 in amino acids: CASSQELMGLHTGELFF. The CDR3 DNA is TGCGCCAGCAGCCAAGAGCTGATGGGACTCCACACCGGGGAGCTGTTTTTT.

Notes on this clone: One end of the junction fails to match germline, which may point to a read error. The chain couples TRBV15 to TRBJ1-2; TRBD1 agrees at 8 bases. CDR1 LNHNV and CDR2 YYDKDF come from the germline V gene (reference sequence). The CDR3 is made up of 13 amino acids. The CDR3 nucleotides read TGTGCCACCAGCAGAGAAAAAGAGGACAGGGAAGCCTTC. This sequence encodes CATSREKEDREAF.